Below, 11 T cell receptor beta chains from the same sample are listed, as sequenced in a study of cytomegalovirus exposure and HLA in healthy donors. The PCR employed 60 Vbeta primers together with 13 Jbeta primers. Method: immunoSEQ multiplex PCR; TCRdb's copy keeps in-frame clones and lacks some. The sample lists under 150,000 clones, 70% to 80% occurring once. What was sequenced was PBMCs. Receptor source: a woman in her forties in good health and CMV-seropositive.

The chain couples TRBV6-1 to TRBJ1-1, with D possibly being TRBD1 (5 bases). This CDR3 comprises 12 residues. CDR1 and CDR2 (germline): MNHNS, SASEGT. Between the trimmed V and J ends, which lost 6 bases and 4 bases, there was a span of 9 bases. CDR3 residues: CASRDKTTEAFF. CDR3 in DNA: TGTGCCAGCAGGGACAAGACCACTGAAGCTTTCTTT.

This clone was seen only a few times. V and J are TRBV5-4 and TRBJ2-3; 13 positions agree with TRBD2. Germline lookup yields CDR1 SGHNT and CDR2 YYREEE (reference sequence). CDR3 length: 17 residues. The trim removed 4 bases at V and 2 bases at J, leaving 7 bases unmatched. CDR3 region: CASSARLAGGPTDTQYF. Here the CDR3 DNA reads TGTGCCAGCAGCGCAAGACTAGCGGGAGGACCCACAGATACGCAGTATTTT.

This clone occurred once. This chain connects TRBV11-1 to TRBJ2-3, with TRBD2 identical over 8 bases. The V segment lost 4 bases and the J segment 5 bases; nucleotides outside the gene matches: 8. From germline, CDR1 is SGHAT and CDR2 FQDESV (reference sequence). This CDR3 has 15 amino acids. As DNA, the CDR3 is TGTGCCAGCAGCTCGGACATAGCGGGATTAGATACGCAGTATTTT. Translated, it gives CASSSDIAGLDTQYF.

The chain employs TRBV7-9 and TRBJ2-1, with a tentative D call TRBD2 (5 bases). Deletions cut 5 bases from V and 9 bases from J, with 11 bases between. The germline CDR1 and CDR2 sequences are SEHNR and FQNEAQ (reference sequence). The CDR3 sequence is 12 residues long. CDR3 loop: CASSVSVGEQFF. The CDR3 DNA reads TGTGCCAGCAGCGTTAGCGTTGGTGAGCAGTTCTTC.

V and J are TRBV7-8 and TRBJ2-1, with 10 nucleotides matching TRBD2. The CDR3 covers 16 residues. V was clipped by 5 bases and J by 6 bases; unmatched bases: 10. The V gene's germline CDR1 is SGHVS and CDR2 FQNEAQ. The CDR3 protein is CASSAPGLAIPNEQFF. Here the CDR3 DNA reads TGTGCCAGCAGCGCCCCGGGACTAGCGATTCCCAATGAGCAGTTCTTC. The full variable domain, completed using reference TRBV7-8 and TRBJ2-1, is GAGVSQSPRYKVAKRGQDVALRCDPISGHVSLFWYQQALGQGPEFLTYFQNEAQLDKSGLPSDRFFAERPEGSVSTLKIQRTQQEDSAVYLCASSAPGLAIPNEQFFGPGTRLTVL.

This clone was counted once. One end of the junction is discordant with germline, which a read error may explain. The V call is TRBV7-6, the J call TRBJ1-4, with 7 nucleotides matching TRBD1. This CDR3 contains 11 residues. The V gene's germline CDR1 is SGHVS and CDR2 FNYEAQ. CDR3 residues: CASSFRTDRVF. In DNA form, the CDR3 reads TGTGCCAGCAGCTTTCGGACCGACAGGGTTTTT.

This chain links TRBV19 with TRBJ2-2; TRBD2 matches 7 bases. This CDR3 is built from 16 residues. The ends lost 3 bases at V and 4 bases at J; junction bases unmatched: 8. Germline CDR1 and CDR2: LNHDA and SQIVND (reference sequence). Written as DNA, the CDR3 is TGTGCCAGTAGTATGGGGCGGGAGCTCCCCACCGGGGAGCTGTTTTTT. This translates into CASSMGRELPTGELFF.

For the CDR3, the DNA is TGTGCCAGCAGCTGGACTAGCGGGAGTTCAGATACGCAGTATTTT. Its translation is CASSWTSGSSDTQYF. J is TRBJ2-3 and V is TRBV11-2; 13 bases agree with TRBD2. Germline-derived CDR1 and CDR2 are SGHAT and FQNNGV. This CDR3 is 15 amino acids long. The V gene end was trimmed by 4 bases and the J gene end by 4 bases; junction bases not matched to a gene: 2.

This sequence joins TRBV27 and TRBJ1-5; 9 nucleotides match TRBD1. Trimming cost V 5 bases and J 0 bases; bases outside gene matches: 8. The CDR3 covers 17 residues. Per germline, CDR1 MNHEY and CDR2 SMNVEV (reference sequence). In DNA form, the CDR3 reads TGTGCCAGCAGTATCGGACAGGGGCTTGGTAGCAATCAGCCCCAGCATTTT. The encoded protein is CASSIGQGLGSNQPQHF.

This clone turned up a few times. The rearrangement joins TRBV19 to TRBJ2-3, with TRBD1 as a possible D gene (5 bases). The germline gives CDR1 LNHDA, CDR2 SQIVND (reference sequence). Trimming shortened V by 3 bases and J by 2 bases, and 9 bases separated the two germline ends. There are 14 residues in the CDR3. CDR3 DNA: TGTGCCAGTAGTATGGGGCAGACCACAGATACGCAGTATTTT. Amino acids: CASSMGQTTDTQYF.

This clone has ten or more counts. The rearrangement links TRBV6-1 to TRBJ2-2, with 11 nucleotides matching TRBD2. CDR3 length: 15 amino acids. Germline CDR1 and CDR2: MNHNS and SASEGT. J lost 6 bases, V lost 7 bases, and 7 bases had no gene match. The CDR3 bases are TGTGCCAGCAAACTAGCGGGAGACTCGGCCGGGGAGCTGTTTTTT. The encoded protein is CASKLAGDSAGELFF.